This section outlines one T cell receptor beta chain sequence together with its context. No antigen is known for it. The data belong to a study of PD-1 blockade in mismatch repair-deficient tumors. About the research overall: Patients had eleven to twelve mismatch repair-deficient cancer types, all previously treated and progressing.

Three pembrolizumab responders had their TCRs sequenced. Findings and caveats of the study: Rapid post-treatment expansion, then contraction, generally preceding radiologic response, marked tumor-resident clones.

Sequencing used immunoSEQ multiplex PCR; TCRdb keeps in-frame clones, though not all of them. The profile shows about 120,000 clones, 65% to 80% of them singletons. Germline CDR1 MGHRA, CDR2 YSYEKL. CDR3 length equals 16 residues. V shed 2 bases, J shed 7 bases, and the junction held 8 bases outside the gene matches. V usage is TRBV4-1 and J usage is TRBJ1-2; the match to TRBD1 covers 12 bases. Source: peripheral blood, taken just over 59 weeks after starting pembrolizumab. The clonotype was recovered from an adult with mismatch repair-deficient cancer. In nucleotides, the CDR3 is TGCGCCAGCAGCCAACAGGGGACAGGGGGCGCGGGTGGCTACACCTTC. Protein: CASSQQGTGGAGGYTF.